The sequence of this TCR beta chain was determined in a study of Graves' ophthalmopathy and Graves' hyperthyroidism. Transcripts of RNA were the source for amplifying TCR beta CDR3 regions. Amplification began with first-round RT-PCR using HTBI primers, then second-round multiplex PCR was performed. One entry per CDR3 protein, called by TCRdb with MiXCR from the multiplex PCR reads. This sample has fewer than 650,000 distinct CDR3 sequences, with 22% found just once. The ends lost 1 base at V and 8 bases at J; junction bases unmatched: 9. The V gene's germline CDR1 is KGHSH and CDR2 LQKENI. The CDR3 sequence is 15 residues long.

The specimen was peripheral blood. The clonotype was recovered from a young woman with stable Graves' hyperthyroidism. Some clones in this sample may be carry-over from other donors' samples. V is TRBV18 and J is TRBJ1-2; 8 bases align to TRBD1. This CDR3 reads CASSPQRPGGLGYTF. DNA of the CDR3: TGTGCCAGCTCACCACAGAGGCCAGGGGGCTTAGGCTACACCTTC.